The rows below give T cell receptor beta chains drawn from one sample of a study of T cell changes during pregnancy in multiple sclerosis. Clones were read by immunoSEQ multiplex PCR, and TCRdb kept only the in-frame ones, dropping some. The table shows around 30,000 clones, with over 85% occurring only once. Sequenced here: CD8+ T cells from peripheral blood mononuclear cells, sampled before pregnancy. The receptors shown here come from a female donor with multiple sclerosis, enrolled in a pregnancy study. Both conserved end residues are part of each CDR3.

j_call | v_call | cdr3_aa
TRBJ1-1 | TRBV7-9 | CASSPRTAGDTEAFF
TRBJ1-1 | TRBV7-3 | CASSLGQGATEAFF
TRBJ2-5 | TRBV4-2 | CASSQERTLPETQYF
TRBJ2-1 | TRBV28 | CASSLNMHSGTSTSEQFF
TRBJ1-4 | TRBV27 | CASSPQGATNEKLFF
TRBJ2-3 | TRBV28 | CASSSRDREDPDTQYF
TRBJ1-1 | TRBV4-2 | CASKFIGENTEAFF
TRBJ1-4 | TRBV9 | CASSVEGGGTNEKLFF
TRBJ1-6 | TRBV4-1 | CASSQAGQINSPLHF
TRBJ2-1 | TRBV6-6 | CAGRTSEQNEQFF
TRBJ2-7 | TRBV9 | CASSVQGVDSYEQYF
TRBJ2-2 | TRBV7-9 | CASSLFQGGSGELFF
TRBJ2-7 | TRBV15 | CATSRDHRENYEQYF
TRBJ2-2 | TRBV10-3 | CAISVTPGGADTGELFF
TRBJ1-1 | TRBV2 | CASSTILDIPLNTEAFF
TRBJ2-7 | TRBV29-1 | CSVRSGSVYEQYF
TRBJ1-2 | TRBV7-2 | CASSLGRGGYGYTF
TRBJ2-2 | TRBV21-1 | CASSKEGQSPRLGELFF
TRBJ2-3 | TRBV28 | CASTTGTSVTDTQYF
TRBJ1-5 | TRBV21-1 | CASTIHGLGPQHF
TRBJ2-2 | TRBV9 | CASSVEQRKRGDRGAGELFF
TRBJ2-1 | TRBV29-1 | CSTNRGLLYEQFF
TRBJ2-2 | TRBV27 | CASRGLTSYRELFF
TRBJ2-2 | TRBV19 | CASSIDPRLAGTNTGELFF
TRBJ1-1 | TRBV18 | CASSLEPQRDSFMNTEAFF
TRBJ2-2 | TRBV6-5 | CATIGLAGTGELFF
TRBJ1-1 | TRBV5-5 | CASSLSQFNSGRPEAFF
TRBJ2-2 | TRBV5-4 | CASSFALIPGELFF
TRBJ1-2 | TRBV14 | CASSQSGPAGWGYTF
TRBJ2-7 | TRBV7-6 | CASSPVGAGGIYEQYF
TRBJ2-7 | TRBV2 | CASSETASYEQYF
TRBJ1-1 | TRBV7-3 | CASSPSVGRAPNTEAFF
TRBJ2-3 | TRBV7-9 | CASSPGLAGVSDTQYF
TRBJ1-5 | TRBV7-8 | CASSLELGLGQPQHF
TRBJ2-1 | TRBV4-1 | CASSQELAGYYNEQFF
TRBJ1-1 | TRBV2 | CASPGGPGGTEAFF
TRBJ2-5 | TRBV10-2 | CASSESRRETQYF
TRBJ1-2 | TRBV19 | CASEDRANYGYTF
TRBJ1-1 | TRBV9 | CASSPGWEAHTEAFF
TRBJ1-1 | TRBV29-1 | CSVGQGAEAFF
TRBJ2-7 | TRBV6-6 | CASSYYRTGGSLEQYF
TRBJ1-4 | TRBV4-1 | CASSQDLRGAGEKLFF
TRBJ2-5 | TRBV5-5 | CASSLWQGAGETQYF
TRBJ1-2 | TRBV5-8 | CASSFGQDGNYGYTF
TRBJ1-5 | TRBV28 | CASFPSGPMVYQPQHF
TRBJ1-5 | TRBV19 | CASRTQGAEQPQHF
TRBJ2-1 | TRBV9 | CASSVGVRAGLAGLNEQFF
TRBJ2-7 | TRBV9 | CASSSGSTLYEQYF
TRBJ1-2 | TRBV2 | CASSELKAYGYTF
TRBJ2-5 | TRBV6-1 | CASKQGQETQYF
TRBJ1-3 | TRBV7-9 | CASSPERVTSLGNTIYF
TRBJ1-2 | TRBV4-1 | CASSQEMVRANGYTF
TRBJ1-2 | TRBV5-4 | CASSLGTVGYGYTF